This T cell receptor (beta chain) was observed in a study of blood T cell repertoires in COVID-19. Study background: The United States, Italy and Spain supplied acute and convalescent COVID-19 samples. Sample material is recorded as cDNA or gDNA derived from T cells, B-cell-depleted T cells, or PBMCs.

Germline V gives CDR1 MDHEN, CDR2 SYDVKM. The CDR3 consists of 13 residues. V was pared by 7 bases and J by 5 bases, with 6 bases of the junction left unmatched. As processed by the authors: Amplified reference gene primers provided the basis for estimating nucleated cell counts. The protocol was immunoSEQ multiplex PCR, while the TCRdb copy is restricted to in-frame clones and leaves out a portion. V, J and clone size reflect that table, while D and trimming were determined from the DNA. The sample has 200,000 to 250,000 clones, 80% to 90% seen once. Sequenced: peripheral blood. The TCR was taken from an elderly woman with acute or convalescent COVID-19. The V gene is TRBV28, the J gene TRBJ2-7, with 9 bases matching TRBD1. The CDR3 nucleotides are TGTGCCAGCACCCGGGACAGGGACGACGAGCAGTACTTC. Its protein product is CASTRDRDDEQYF.